The 18 T cell receptor beta chains below come from one sample, sequenced in a study of shared clonotypes between healthy human individuals. The repertoire was sequenced with immunoSEQ multiplex PCR; TCRdb's copy has only in-frame clones and lacks some. The table shows around 560,000 clones, with approximately 95% occurring only once. CD45RO negativity and positive selection for CCR7 defined naive CD8 cells, a population that excluded terminally differentiated effector memory CD45RA+ cells. Sequenced material: naive CD8+ T cells sorted from blood. The receptors originated from a woman aged 25 to 45 in good health.

The V gene is TRBV19, the J gene TRBJ1-5; TRBD1 aligns across 7 bases. This CDR3 has 15 amino acids. CDR1 is LNHDA, CDR2 SQIVND, per germline (reference sequence). V was pared by 5 bases and J by 0 bases, with 4 bases of the junction left unmatched. The CDR3 nucleotides read TGTGCCAGTAGTGGGACAGTAAATAGCAATCAGCCCCAGCATTTT. Its translation: CASSGTVNSNQPQHF. The entire variable domain, with the rest obtained from reference TRBV19 and TRBJ1-5, is as follows: DGGITQSPKYLFRKEGQNVTLSCEQNLNHDAMYWYRQDPGQGLRLIYYSQIVNDFQKGDIAEGYSVSREKKESFPLTVTSAQKNPTAFYLCASSGTVNSNQPQHFGDGTRLSIL.

The chain has TRBV9 and TRBJ1-4; possible D gene TRBD1, 6 bases. The V end lost 0 bases, the J end lost 7 bases, and 10 bases lay between the germline ends. The CDR3 is 14 residues long. CDR1 is SGDLS, CDR2 YYNGEE, per germline. CDR3 protein: CASSVGGASEKLFF. The CDR3 coding sequence is TGTGCCAGCAGCGTAGGGGGGGCCAGTGAAAAACTGTTTTTT.

This clone was recorded only once. The CDR3 bases are TGTGCCAGCAGCCTCGGCGGGGAAGTTTTGGGTGAGCAGTTCTTC. It is translated as CASSLGGEVLGEQFF. The chain combines TRBV9 with TRBJ2-1, with D possibly matching TRBD2 (6 bases). This CDR3 is 15 amino acids long. The V end lost 4 bases, the J end lost 9 bases, and 20 bases lay between the germline ends. Germline CDR1 and CDR2: SGDLS and YYNGEE.

This chain connects TRBV7-9 to TRBJ2-7; TRBD2 agrees at 7 bases. The CDR3 extends over 13 amino acids. V trimming: 1 base; J trimming: 6 bases; junction bases outside the gene matches: 3. Germline V gene sequence: CDR1 SEHNR, CDR2 FQNEAQ (reference sequence). CDR3 sequence reads: CASSLEAGFEQYF. The CDR3, as DNA: TGTGCCAGCAGCTTAGAAGCGGGGTTCGAGCAGTACTTC.

The gene calls are TRBV6-1 and TRBJ2-7, with TRBD1 identical over 7 bases. The ends lost 10 bases at V and 3 bases at J; junction bases unmatched: 12. Germline lookup yields CDR1 MNHNS and CDR2 SASEGT. This CDR3 is 14 amino acids long. The CDR3 DNA follows: TGTGCCATCCTGGGACAGAGAAGTAGCTACGAGCAGTACTTC. Its protein is CAILGQRSSYEQYF.

The chain links TRBV14 to TRBJ2-6; D gene ambiguous. V lost 5 bases and J lost 9, with 11 bases in between. This CDR3 has 13 residues. CDR1 is SGHDN and CDR2 is FVKESK in the germline V gene. DNA of the CDR3: TGTGCCAGCAGCGGCGATGGTAACAACGTCCTGACTTTC. Protein: CASSGDGNNVLTF.

V usage is TRBV6-5 and J usage is TRBJ1-2, with D perhaps TRBD1 (5 bases). Between the trimmed V and J ends, which lost 6 bases and 7 bases, there was a span of 15 bases. The CDR3 length is 13 residues. CDR1 is MNHEY and CDR2 is SVGAGI in the germline V gene. CDR3 nucleotides: TGTGCCAGCAGCCTAGCCGGGACGCGTGGCTACACCTTC. Translation: CASSLAGTRGYTF.

The chain joins TRBV27 to TRBJ2-7; D may be TRBD2 (5 bases). The germline V gene encodes CDR1 MNHEY and CDR2 SMNVEV (reference sequence). With 7 bases removed from V and 6 bases from J, the gap between germline ends came to 16 bases. The CDR3 extends over 13 amino acids. The CDR3 DNA is TGTGCCAGCACCTTACTAGGGAGTAGCGAGCAGTACTTC. Protein sequence: CASTLLGSSEQYF.

V gene TRBV5-4 combines with J gene TRBJ1-1; TRBD1 matches at 10 bases. Germline-derived CDR1 and CDR2 are SGHNT and YYREEE (reference sequence). The CDR3 is 15 amino acids. Germline trimming cut 3 bases from V and 6 bases from J; bases unmatched to any gene: 8. CDR3 sequence (DNA): TGTGCCAGCAGCTCGGACAGGGGGAGAGCGGCTGAAGCTTTCTTT. Translation gives CASSSDRGRAAEAFF.

This clone was picked up one time. This chain uses TRBV7-9 with TRBJ2-3; D uncertain. Germline loops: CDR1 SEHNR, CDR2 FQNEAQ (reference sequence). V lost 4 bases and J 7 bases, leaving 24 bases between the germline ends. The CDR3 has 17 amino acids. The CDR3, as DNA: TGTGCCAGCAGCTCACCAACCCCCCTCGGAATCCCCCATACGCAGTATTTT. Translated: CASSSPTPLGIPHTQYF.

This clone was observed a single time. In the same sample, other DNA sequences code for this CDR3. This chain connects TRBV27 to TRBJ2-7, with D possibly matching TRBD1 (6 bases). Germline V gives CDR1 MNHEY, CDR2 SMNVEV (reference sequence). The length of the CDR3 is 13 residues. V lost 3 bases to trimming and J lost 2 bases, with 8 bases between them. Written as DNA, the CDR3 is TGTGCCAGCAGTTTCGGACAGACCTACGAGCAGTACTTC. Protein product: CASSFGQTYEQYF.

The gene calls are TRBV5-1 and TRBJ2-1, with a tentative D call TRBD1 (5 bases). The CDR3 extends over 14 amino acids. Trimming took 0 bases from V and 6 from J, leaving 10 bases between them. Germline CDR1 reads SGHRS; CDR2 reads YFSETQ. Here the CDR3 reads CASSLAGRANEQFF. The CDR3 DNA sequence: TGCGCCAGCAGCTTGGCGGGCAGGGCCAATGAGCAGTTCTTC.

The gene calls are TRBV5-6 and TRBJ2-7; TRBD2 aligns across 16 bases. V lost 3 bases, J lost 1 base, and 10 bases stayed unmatched. Germline V gives CDR1 SGHDT, CDR2 YYEEEE. The CDR3 is 19 amino acids. CDR3 DNA sequence: TGTGCCAGCAGCTCGACCCAGGGACTAGCGGGAGGGCCGTCCTACGAGCAGTACTTC. This translates into CASSSTQGLAGGPSYEQYF.

Only one count was recorded for this clone. The CDR3 is CASSLWGTRDEQFF. The CDR3 DNA follows: TGTGCCAGCAGTTTATGGGGGACAAGGGATGAGCAGTTCTTC. This chain connects TRBV27 to TRBJ2-1, with D possibly matching TRBD1 (6 bases). The CDR3 loop spans 14 amino acids. In germline, CDR1 is MNHEY, CDR2 SMNVEV (reference sequence). The V end lost 1 base, the J end lost 8 bases, and 12 bases lay between the germline ends.

The chain is built from TRBV28 and TRBJ2-5; D might be TRBD2 (5 bases). The CDR3 extends over 13 amino acids. Trimming removed 6 bases at V and 5 bases at J, with 13 bases between. Germline V gene lookup returns CDR1 MDHEN and CDR2 SYDVKM. DNA for the CDR3: TGTGCCAGCAGCCGATCGGTAGCGGAGACCCAGTACTTC. It yields the protein CASSRSVAETQYF.

Comment on this clone: Other nucleotide sequences from this sample produce the same CDR3. V and J are TRBV29-1 and TRBJ1-1; D uncertain. This CDR3 is built from 10 residues. CDR1 SQVTM and CDR2 ANQGSEA come from the germline V gene. The V end lost 3 bases, the J end lost 4 bases, and 3 bases lay between the germline ends. The CDR3 spells CSVDSTEAFF. CDR3 DNA: TGCAGCGTTGACAGCACTGAAGCTTTCTTT. Full variable domain (missing parts from reference TRBV29-1 and TRBJ1-1): SAVISQKPSRDICQRGTSLTIQCQVDSQVTMMFWYRQQPGQSLTLIATANQGSEATYESGFVIDKFPISRPNLTFSTLTVSNMSPEDSSIYLCSVDSTEAFFGQGTRLTVV.

The genes are TRBV19 and TRBJ2-1, with a tentative D call TRBD1 (5 bases). This CDR3 is built from 15 residues. The germline V and J ends were trimmed by 3 bases and 0 bases, with 9 bases remaining between them. Germline V gene sequence: CDR1 LNHDA, CDR2 SQIVND (reference sequence). The CDR3 spells CASSMIGASYNEQFF. The CDR3 DNA reads TGTGCCAGTAGTATGATTGGGGCCTCCTACAATGAGCAGTTCTTC.

Details on this clone: Distinct nucleotide sequences in the sample also encode this CDR3. The chain is built from TRBV27 and TRBJ1-1; D is possibly TRBD1 (6 bases). Trimming cost V 3 bases and J 1 base, with 6 bases left between them. Germline assignment: CDR1 MNHEY and CDR2 SMNVEV (reference sequence). The CDR3 totals 13 residues. The CDR3 reads CASSLGANTEAFF. CDR3 DNA sequence: TGTGCCAGCAGTTTGGGGGCGAACACTGAAGCTTTCTTT.